This T cell receptor (beta chain) was captured in a study of OX40 agonist ivuxolimab in advanced cancers. Context from the whole study: Ivuxolimab, which targeted the costimulatory receptor OX40 (CD134), was an agonistic, fully human IgG2 monoclonal antibody. The paper describes the monotherapy dose-escalation part (N ≈ 50 patients) of the phase I trial of ivuxolimab. Intravenous ivuxolimab was administered to patients every 2 weeks at six dose levels: 0.01, 0.1, 0.3, 1.5, 3 and 10 mg/kg. In the dose-escalation cohort, roughly 82% of patients were male, and the mean age was 60 years with a range of about 23 to 79. Three dose-escalation patients achieved partial responses, one with hepatocellular carcinoma and two with cutaneous melanoma. The purpose of peripheral TCRbeta sequencing was to test whether ivuxolimab changed TCR sequence diversity and led to clonal T-cell expansion. Patients were allowed to have had prior anti-PD-1, anti-PD-L1 or anti-CTLA-4 therapy, and 30% to 50% of the dose-escalation patients had previously received checkpoint inhibitors. Of the roughly 51 patients in dose escalation, around 20 had hepatocellular carcinoma, some 15 had melanoma, 9 had renal cell carcinoma and 9 had head and neck cancer.

Patients with autoimmune disease history or receiving systemic immunosuppression were excluded from the trial. In every dose cohort, peripheral blood was drawn for TCR sequencing at baseline, cycle 4 day 1, and cycle 7 day 1. The samples were drawn from a first-in-human, open-label, multicenter phase I dose-escalation trial of ivuxolimab. Adults with locally advanced or metastatic melanoma, renal cell carcinoma, hepatocellular carcinoma or head and neck squamous cell carcinoma were enrolled in the trial. Before TCR sequencing, CD4+ T cells and CD8+ T cells from peripheral blood were sorted into separate populations. Of note for this clone: Its antigen specificity is not known. No much larger clonotype is one base removed from it; base qualities were not supplied.

The CDR3 measures 12 amino acids from cysteine to phenylalanine. The sequence is cut down to CDR3 DNA, 36 bases in frame from base 1. V lost 10 bases and J lost 1 base, and the count of bases not matched to a germline gene is 2. CDR1 and CDR2, per the germline V gene, are WSHSY and SAAADI. To sequence the TCRbeta CDR3 region, genomic DNA was isolated from the sorted cells. TCRbeta CDR3 regions were sequenced using the immunoSEQ Assay. TCRdb limited this immuneACCESS table to in-frame rearrangements with V and J called. A share of clones is missing; checked studies link under half to unresolved V genes, and the rest is unexplained. In all, the sample holds about 150,000 clones, and about nine tenths of those were seen once. Jointly, the top ten make up approximately 1.1% of the sample. The research as a whole found: After ivuxolimab, expanded clones were on average more numerous among CD8+ T cells than among CD4+ T cells. In the 0.1-3.0 mg/kg groups, partial responders were among the patients with the lowest normalized peripheral clonal expansion, particularly in CD8+ T cells. Antigen specificity was not determined for the clonally expanded peripheral T cells. Clonal expansion of both CD4+ and CD8+ blood T cells was observed from baseline to week 6 at doses 0.1 to 3.0 mg/kg. Low levels of normalized T-cell clonal expansion were also seen in some nonresponding patients.

The specimen was CD4+ or CD8+ T cells sorted from blood, collected in a trial of the OX40 agonist ivuxolimab. The sequence was obtained from an adult with an advanced solid tumor such as melanoma, head and neck, liver or kidney cancer. The chain employs TRBV10-2 and TRBJ1-2; 8 of the junction bases match TRBD1. The DNA is as follows: TGCGCCACACAGGGGGATAACTATGGCTACACCTTC. It translates to CATQGDNYGYTF.